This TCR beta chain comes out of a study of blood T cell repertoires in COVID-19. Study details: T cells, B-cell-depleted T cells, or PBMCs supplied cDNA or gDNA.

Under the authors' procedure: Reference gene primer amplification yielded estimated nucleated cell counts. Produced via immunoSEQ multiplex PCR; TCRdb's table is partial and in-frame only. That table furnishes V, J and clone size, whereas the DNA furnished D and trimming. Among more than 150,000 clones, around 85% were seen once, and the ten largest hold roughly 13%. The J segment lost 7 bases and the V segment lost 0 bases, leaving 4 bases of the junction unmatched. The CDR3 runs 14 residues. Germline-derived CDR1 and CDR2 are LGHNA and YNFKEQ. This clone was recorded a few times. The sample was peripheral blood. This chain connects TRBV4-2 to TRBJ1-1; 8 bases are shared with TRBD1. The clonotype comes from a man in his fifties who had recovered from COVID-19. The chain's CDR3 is CASSQDRGLSEAFF. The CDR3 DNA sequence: TGTGCCAGCAGCCAAGACAGGGGGCTCAGTGAAGCTTTCTTT.